This T cell receptor beta chain was identified during a study of early T cells in non-severe SARS-CoV-2 infection. As for the study in general: Investigators sequenced bulk RNA drawn from unsorted whole blood, and chains remained unpaired. Whole-study results and caveats: VDJdb-based matching was biased toward anti-spike CD8 responses and missed private and CD4 specificities.

The protocol attached unique molecular identifiers to individual cDNA molecules. TCRdb re-called the 5' RACE reads with MiXCR, one entry per CDR3 protein. This table holds 35,000 to 40,000 distinct CDR3 sequences, roughly 5% found once. CDR1 and CDR2 (germline): KGHSH, LQKENI. The CDR3 is 16 residues long. Trimming cost V 2 bases and J 0 bases, with 8 bases left between them. The sample holds many counts of this clonotype. Its antigen is undetermined. The sequenced material came from whole blood. V gene TRBV18 combines with J gene TRBJ2-6, with D maybe TRBD1 (6 bases). This TCR was recovered from an adult who was a healthcare worker with PCR-confirmed SARS-CoV-2 infection or an uninfected control (not recorded which). The CDR3 nucleotides read TGTGCCAGCTCACCATTGGGGGCCTCTGGGGCCAACGTCCTGACTTTC. It is translated as CASSPLGASGANVLTF.